The 5 T cell receptor beta chains listed next were all sequenced from one sample in a study of Graves' ophthalmopathy and Graves' hyperthyroidism. RNA transcripts provided the template for amplifying TCR beta CDR3 regions. Scientists carried out first-round RT-PCR using HTBI primers and then a second-round multiplex PCR. One entry per CDR3 protein results from TCRdb running MiXCR on the multiplex PCR reads. This table has about 640,000 distinct CDR3 sequences, over 40% appearing once. Material: peripheral blood. The receptors here all came from an adult man with Graves' ophthalmopathy.

The V call is TRBV9, the J call TRBJ1-6; maybe TRBD1 (6 bases). The CDR3 has 14 amino acids. V was shortened by 6 bases and J by 5 bases, with 12 bases between the two germline ends. CDR1 is SGDLS and CDR2 is YYNGEE in the germline V gene. The CDR3 protein is CASNTGTNNSPLHF. CDR3 DNA: TGTGCCAGCAATACCGGGACAAATAATTCACCCCTCCACTTT.

The rearrangement uses TRBV24-1 and TRBJ1-1; weak D call: TRBD1 (6 bases). V was clipped by 9 bases and J by 0 bases, with 16 bases between them. CDR3 size: 15 residues. CDR1 is KGHDR and CDR2 is SFDVKD in the germline V gene. In DNA form, the CDR3 reads TGTGCCACCCATCGGACAGAAAAGATGAACACTGAAGCTTTCTTT. Translation: CATHRTEKMNTEAFF.

This clonotype was detected many times. This chain connects TRBV15 to TRBJ2-5, with D perhaps matching TRBD1 (5 bases). Trimming removed 0 bases at V and 3 bases at J, with 14 bases between. The CDR3 spans 16 residues. Per germline, CDR1 LNHNV and CDR2 YYDKDF (reference sequence). CDR3: CATSRDGAREEETQYF. The CDR3 coding sequence is TGTGCCACCAGCAGAGATGGAGCCAGGGAAGAAGAGACCCAGTACTTC.

This clonotype appeared many times. The CDR3 reads CASSVDQVSYEQYF. The CDR3 region has the DNA TGTGCCAGCAGCGTCGATCAGGTGTCCTACGAGCAGTACTTC. The chain couples TRBV9 to TRBJ2-7; D ambiguous. Deletions cut 2 bases from V and 1 base from J, with 10 bases between. This CDR3 spans 14 amino acids. Per germline, CDR1 SGDLS and CDR2 YYNGEE. The full variable domain, in which reference TRBV9 and TRBJ2-7 provide the parts outside the CDR3, is DSGVTQTPKHLITATGQRVTLRCSPRSGDLSVYWYQQSLDQGLQFLIQYYNGEERAKGNILERFSAQQFPDLHSELNLSSLELGDSALYFCASSVDQVSYEQYFGPGTRLTVT.

This clonotype was counted at least ten times. V and J are TRBV6-1 and TRBJ2-7, with 8 bases that match TRBD1. The germline V gene encodes CDR1 MNHNS and CDR2 SASEGT. The CDR3 consists of 15 residues. The V and J ends lost 2 bases and 5 bases, in that order; junction bases with no gene match: 8. CDR3 sequence (DNA): TGTGCCAGCAGTGAATTGGACAGGGTCGGTAACGAGCAGTACTTC. It encodes CASSELDRVGNEQYF.